Following are 10 T cell receptor beta chains from one sample sequenced in a study of blood T cell repertoires in COVID-19. Assay used: immunoSEQ multiplex PCR; TCRdb lists only in-frame clones, some missing. Among some 74,000 clones listed, 65% to 85% were seen once. Sequenced input: peripheral blood. The receptors here all came from a woman in her forties or fifties with acute or convalescent COVID-19.

V and J are TRBV30 and TRBJ2-7, with D unclear. Trimming stripped 1 base from V and 6 bases from J, with 10 bases between. Germline loops: CDR1 GTSNPN, CDR2 SVGIG (reference sequence). The CDR3 covers 12 residues. CDR3 DNA sequence: TGTGCCTGGAGTGCCCCGGGTGGCGAGCAGTACTTC. As protein: CAWSAPGGEQYF.

V gene TRBV6-4 combines with J gene TRBJ1-1; D perhaps matches TRBD1 (6 bases). With 5 bases removed from V and 7 bases from J, the gap between germline ends came to 23 bases. This CDR3 spans 16 amino acids. The germline V gene encodes CDR1 MRHNA and CDR2 SNTAGT. CDR3 sequence reads: CASSPYRDQDRREAFF. CDR3 in DNA: TGTGCCAGCAGTCCATACAGGGACCAAGACCGCCGTGAAGCTTTCTTT.

The CDR3 sequence: CASSPQGGFEQFF. CDR3 nucleotides: TGTGCCAGCAGCCCGCAGGGGGGCTTCGAGCAGTTCTTC. The chain uses TRBV11-2 and TRBJ2-1; perhaps TRBD1 as D (7 bases). V was cut by 5 bases and J by 10 bases, with 15 bases left in between. Germline-derived CDR1 and CDR2 are SGHAT and FQNNGV. This CDR3 spans 13 amino acids. Supplemented by reference TRBV11-2 and TRBJ2-1, the full variable domain reads EAGVAQSPRYKIIEKRQSVAFWCNPISGHATLYWYQQILGQGPKLLIQFQNNGVVDDSQLPKDRFSAERLKGVDSTLKIQPAKLEDSAVYLCASSPQGGFEQFFGPGTRLTVL.

V usage is TRBV5-3 and J usage is TRBJ2-2, with TRBD2 matching 7 bases. TRBV5-3 is given ORF status, its function remaining uncertain. The CDR3 spans 17 residues. Unmatched junction bases numbered 12, after V lost 4 bases and J lost 3 bases. This chain's CDR3 is CARSRQGGGRDTGELFF. The DNA for the CDR3 is TGTGCCAGAAGCCGCCAAGGCGGGGGAAGAGACACCGGGGAGCTGTTTTTT.

The genes are TRBV6-5 and TRBJ2-7; no clear D gene. The CDR3 runs to 15 residues. Germline loops: CDR1 MNHEY, CDR2 SVGAGI. Trimming removed 5 bases at V and 3 bases at J, with 17 bases between. The CDR3 DNA reads as TGTGCCAGCAGTCCCATAGGCGGCACCAACTACGAGCAGTACTTC. Amino acid sequence: CASSPIGGTNYEQYF.

This rearrangement joins TRBV7-9 to TRBJ2-3; D is perhaps TRBD1 (6 bases). The CDR3 has 14 residues. Trimming left V 3 bases short and J 9 bases short, with 16 bases between. CDR1 is SEHNR and CDR2 is FQNEAQ in the germline V gene (reference sequence). DNA for the CDR3: TGTGCCAGCAGCTTGGTACAGGGAGTGGGCACGCAGTATTTT. Translating gives CASSLVQGVGTQYF.

The CDR3, as DNA: TGCGCCAGCAGCTTGGTGGCTGGTAGCGGGGGTAGCTCCTACAATGAGCAGTTCTTC. Its protein is CASSLVAGSGGSSYNEQFF. V is TRBV5-1 and J is TRBJ2-1; 9 bases line up with TRBD2. The CDR3 contains 19 residues. The V gene's germline CDR1 is SGHRS and CDR2 YFSETQ. Trimming at V came to 0 bases and at J to 0 bases, leaving 10 bases not matched to a gene.

This chain uses TRBV15 with TRBJ1-1; no definite D call. Between the trimmed V and J ends, which lost 0 bases and 0 bases, there was a span of 14 bases. Looked up from germline, CDR1 is LNHNV and CDR2 is YYDKDF (reference sequence). CDR3 size: 17 residues. The CDR3 is CATSRDSWETMNTEAFF. The CDR3 DNA sequence: TGTGCCACCAGCAGAGATTCTTGGGAGACCATGAACACTGAAGCTTTCTTT.

This clone was observed once. The J gene is TRBJ2-7, the V gene TRBV6-5, with TRBD2 as a possible D gene (6 bases). Germline V gene sequence: CDR1 MNHEY, CDR2 SVGAGI. V dropped 7 bases and J dropped 0 bases, with 16 bases sitting between them. The CDR3 totals 15 residues. The CDR3 sequence: CASTAVLDYSYEQYF. CDR3 bases: TGTGCCAGCACCGCGGTGTTGGACTACTCCTACGAGCAGTACTTC.

CDR3 sequence (DNA): TGTGCCAGCAGCTTGGGAGGGACTAGCGGGGCTGGGGCCAACGTCCTGACTTTC. Residues: CASSLGGTSGAGANVLTF. The genes are TRBV5-4 and TRBJ2-6; TRBD2 matches at 13 bases. This CDR3 spans 18 amino acids. V dropped 0 bases and J dropped 2; count of bases not matched to a gene: 2. CDR1 and CDR2 (germline): SGHNT, YYREEE (reference sequence).